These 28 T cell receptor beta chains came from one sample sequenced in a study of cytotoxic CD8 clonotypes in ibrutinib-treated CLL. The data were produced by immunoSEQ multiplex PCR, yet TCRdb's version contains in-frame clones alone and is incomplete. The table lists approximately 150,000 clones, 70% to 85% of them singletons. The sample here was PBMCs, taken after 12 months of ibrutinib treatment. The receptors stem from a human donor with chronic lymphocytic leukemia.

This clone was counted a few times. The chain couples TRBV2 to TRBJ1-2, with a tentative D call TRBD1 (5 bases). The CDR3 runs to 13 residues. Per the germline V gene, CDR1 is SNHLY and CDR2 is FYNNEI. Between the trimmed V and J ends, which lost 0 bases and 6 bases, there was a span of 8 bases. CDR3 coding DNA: TGTGCCAGCAGTGAAGCCTTACAGGATGGCTACACCTTC. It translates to CASSEALQDGYTF.

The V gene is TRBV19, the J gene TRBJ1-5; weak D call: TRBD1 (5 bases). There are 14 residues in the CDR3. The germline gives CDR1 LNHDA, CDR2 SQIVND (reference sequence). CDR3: CAAGISNSNQPQHF. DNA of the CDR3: TGTGCAGCAGGGATTTCGAATAGCAATCAGCCCCAGCATTTT.

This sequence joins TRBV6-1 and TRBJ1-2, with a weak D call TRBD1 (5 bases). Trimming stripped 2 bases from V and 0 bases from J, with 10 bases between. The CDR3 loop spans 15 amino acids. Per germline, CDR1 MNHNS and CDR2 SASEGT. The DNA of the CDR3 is TGTGCCAGCAGTGAAACGGGACGGACTAACTATGGCTACACCTTC. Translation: CASSETGRTNYGYTF.

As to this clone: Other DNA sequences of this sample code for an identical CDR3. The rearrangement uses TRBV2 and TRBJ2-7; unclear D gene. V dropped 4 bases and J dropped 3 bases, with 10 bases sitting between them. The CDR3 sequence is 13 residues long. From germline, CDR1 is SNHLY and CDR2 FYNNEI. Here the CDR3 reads CASSALGSYEQYF. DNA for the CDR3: TGTGCCAGCAGTGCACTGGGAAGCTACGAGCAGTACTTC. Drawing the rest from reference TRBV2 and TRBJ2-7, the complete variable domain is EPEVTQTPSHQVTQMGQEVILRCVPISNHLYFYWYRQILGQKVEFLVSFYNNEISEKSEIFDDQFSVERPDGSNFTLKIRSTKLEDSAMYFCASSALGSYEQYFGPGTRLTVT.

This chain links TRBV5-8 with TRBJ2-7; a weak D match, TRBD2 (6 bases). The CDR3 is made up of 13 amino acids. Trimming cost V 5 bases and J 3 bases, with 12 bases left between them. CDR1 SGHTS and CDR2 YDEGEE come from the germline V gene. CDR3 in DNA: TGTGCCAGCAGACGGGAGATTGGCTACGAGCAGTACTTC. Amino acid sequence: CASRREIGYEQYF.

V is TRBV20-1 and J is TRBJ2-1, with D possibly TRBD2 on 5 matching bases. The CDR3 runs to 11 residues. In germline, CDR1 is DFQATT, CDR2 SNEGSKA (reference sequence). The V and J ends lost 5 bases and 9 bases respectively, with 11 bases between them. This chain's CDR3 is CSALDSPEQFF. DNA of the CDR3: TGCAGTGCTCTGGACTCGCCTGAGCAGTTCTTC.

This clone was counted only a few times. CDR3 in DNA: TGTGCCAGCAGCTCGCTAGCGGAGCTTACTCCCTACGAGCAGTACTTC. This codes for CASSSLAELTPYEQYF. The genes are TRBV7-2 and TRBJ2-7; 7 nucleotides match TRBD2. Trimming took 4 bases from V and 2 from J; bases not matched to a gene: 11. The CDR3 is 16 residues long. Per germline, CDR1 SGHTA and CDR2 FQGNSA. The variable domain in full, completed from reference TRBV7-2 and TRBJ2-7, reads GAGVSQSPSNKVTEKGKDVELRCDPISGHTALYWYRQSLGQGLEFLIYFQGNSAPDKSGLPSDRFSAERTGGSVSTLTIQRTQQEDSAVYLCASSSLAELTPYEQYFGPGTRLTVT.

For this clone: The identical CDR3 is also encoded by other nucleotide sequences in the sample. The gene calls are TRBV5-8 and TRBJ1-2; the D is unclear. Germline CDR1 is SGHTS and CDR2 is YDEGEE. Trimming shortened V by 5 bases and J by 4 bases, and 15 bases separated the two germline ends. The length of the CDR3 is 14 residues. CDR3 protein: CASSERAQSYGYTF. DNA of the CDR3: TGTGCCAGCAGTGAGCGGGCCCAGAGCTATGGCTACACCTTC.

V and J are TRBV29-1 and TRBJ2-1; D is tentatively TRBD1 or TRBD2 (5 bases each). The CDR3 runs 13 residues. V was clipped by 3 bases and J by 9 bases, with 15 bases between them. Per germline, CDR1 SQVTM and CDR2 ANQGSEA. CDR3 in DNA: TGCAGCGTTGACCGGGGCCCTGGAGGTGAGCAGTTCTTC. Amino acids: CSVDRGPGGEQFF.

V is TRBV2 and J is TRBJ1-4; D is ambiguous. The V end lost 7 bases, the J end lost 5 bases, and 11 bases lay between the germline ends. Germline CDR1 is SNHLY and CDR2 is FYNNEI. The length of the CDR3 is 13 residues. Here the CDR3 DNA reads TGTGCCAGCATTAGAGCTACAAATGAAAAACTGTTTTTT. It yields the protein CASIRATNEKLFF. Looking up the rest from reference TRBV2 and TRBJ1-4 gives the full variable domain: EPEVTQTPSHQVTQMGQEVILRCVPISNHLYFYWYRQILGQKVEFLVSFYNNEISEKSEIFDDQFSVERPDGSNFTLKIRSTKLEDSAMYFCASIRATNEKLFFGSGTQLSVL.

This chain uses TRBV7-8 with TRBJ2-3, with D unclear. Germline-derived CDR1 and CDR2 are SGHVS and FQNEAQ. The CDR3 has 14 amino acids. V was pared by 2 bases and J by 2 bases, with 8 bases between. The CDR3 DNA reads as TGTGCCAGCAGCTTACCCGGGCTCACAGATACGCAGTATTTT. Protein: CASSLPGLTDTQYF.

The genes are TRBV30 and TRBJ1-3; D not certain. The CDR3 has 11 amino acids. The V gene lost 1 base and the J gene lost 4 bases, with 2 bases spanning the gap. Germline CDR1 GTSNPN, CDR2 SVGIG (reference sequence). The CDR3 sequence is CAWSAGNTIYF. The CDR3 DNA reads TGTGCCTGGAGTGCAGGAAACACCATATATTTT.

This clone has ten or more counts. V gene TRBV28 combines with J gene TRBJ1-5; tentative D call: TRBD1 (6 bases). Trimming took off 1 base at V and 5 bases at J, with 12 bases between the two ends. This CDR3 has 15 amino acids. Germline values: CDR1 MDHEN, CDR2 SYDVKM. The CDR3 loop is CASSLFSAGDQPQHF. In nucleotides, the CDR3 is TGTGCCAGCAGTTTATTTTCGGCAGGGGATCAGCCCCAGCATTTT.

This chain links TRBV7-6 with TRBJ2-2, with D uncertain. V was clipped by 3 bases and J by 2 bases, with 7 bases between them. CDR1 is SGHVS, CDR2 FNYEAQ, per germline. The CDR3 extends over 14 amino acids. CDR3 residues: CASSFGQNTGELFF. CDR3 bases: TGTGCCAGCAGCTTTGGGCAAAACACCGGGGAGCTGTTTTTT.

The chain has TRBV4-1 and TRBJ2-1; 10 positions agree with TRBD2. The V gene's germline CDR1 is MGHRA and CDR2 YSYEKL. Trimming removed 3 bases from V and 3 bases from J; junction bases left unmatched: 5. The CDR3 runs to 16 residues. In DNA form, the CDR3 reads TGCGCCAGCAGCCAGCCGGGACTAGCGCACTACAATGAGCAGTTCTTC. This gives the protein CASSQPGLAHYNEQFF.

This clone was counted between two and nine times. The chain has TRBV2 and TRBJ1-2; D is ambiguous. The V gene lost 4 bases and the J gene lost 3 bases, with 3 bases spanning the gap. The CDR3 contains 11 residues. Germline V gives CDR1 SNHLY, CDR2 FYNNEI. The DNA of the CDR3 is TGTGCCAGCAGTGCGGACTATGGCTACACCTTC. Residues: CASSADYGYTF.

The CDR3 DNA reads as TGTGCCAGCAGCCCCCTACCAGATCCGATGGAGCCCCAGCATTTT. Protein sequence: CASSPLPDPMEPQHF. J is TRBJ1-5 and V is TRBV5-6; D is unclear. With 4 bases removed from V and 8 bases from J, the gap between germline ends came to 19 bases. This CDR3 is built from 15 residues. The V gene's germline CDR1 is SGHDT and CDR2 YYEEEE.

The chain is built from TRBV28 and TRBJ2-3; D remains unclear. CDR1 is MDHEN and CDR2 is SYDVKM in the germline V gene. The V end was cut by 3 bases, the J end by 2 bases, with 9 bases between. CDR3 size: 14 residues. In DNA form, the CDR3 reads TGTGCCAGCAGTTTTGCAGGAGACACAGATACGCAGTATTTT. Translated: CASSFAGDTDTQYF.

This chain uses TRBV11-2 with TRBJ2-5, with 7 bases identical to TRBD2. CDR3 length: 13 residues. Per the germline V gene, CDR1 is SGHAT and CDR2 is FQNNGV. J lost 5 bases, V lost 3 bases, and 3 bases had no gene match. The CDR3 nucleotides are TGTGCCAGCAGCTTTAGCGGGTGGGAGACCCAGTACTTC. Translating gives CASSFSGWETQYF.

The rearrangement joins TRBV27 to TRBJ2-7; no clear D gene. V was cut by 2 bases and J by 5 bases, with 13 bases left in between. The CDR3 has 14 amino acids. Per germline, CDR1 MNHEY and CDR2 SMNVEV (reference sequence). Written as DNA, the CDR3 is TGTGCCAGCAGTTTAGTGTCACCTGCGGACGAGCAGTACTTC. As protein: CASSLVSPADEQYF.

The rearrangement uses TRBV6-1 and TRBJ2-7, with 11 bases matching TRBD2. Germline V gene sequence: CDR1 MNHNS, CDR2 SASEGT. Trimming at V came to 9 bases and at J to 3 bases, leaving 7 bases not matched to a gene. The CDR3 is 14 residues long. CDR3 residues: CASSLAGALYEQYF. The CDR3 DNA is TGTGCCAGTTCACTAGCGGGAGCACTCTACGAGCAGTACTTC.

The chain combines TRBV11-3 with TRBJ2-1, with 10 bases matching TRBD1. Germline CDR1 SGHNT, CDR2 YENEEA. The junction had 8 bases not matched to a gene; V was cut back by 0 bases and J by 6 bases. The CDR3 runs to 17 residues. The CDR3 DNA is TGTGCCAGCAGCTTAGAGGTTAGGACAGGGGGTGTCAATGAGCAGTTCTTC. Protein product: CASSLEVRTGGVNEQFF. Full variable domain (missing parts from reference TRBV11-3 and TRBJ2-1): EAGVVQSPRYKIIEKKQPVAFWCNPISGHNTLYWYLQNLGQGPELLIRYENEEAVDDSQLPKDRFSAERLKGVDSTLKIQPAELGDSAVYLCASSLEVRTGGVNEQFFGPGTRLTVL.

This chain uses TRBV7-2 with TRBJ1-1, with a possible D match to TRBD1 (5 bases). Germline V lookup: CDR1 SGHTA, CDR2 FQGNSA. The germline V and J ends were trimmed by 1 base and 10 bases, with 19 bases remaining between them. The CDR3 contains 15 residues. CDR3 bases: TGTGCCAGCAGCTTAGATACCGGGACTCGGGTGGTAGCTTTCTTT. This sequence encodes CASSLDTGTRVVAFF.

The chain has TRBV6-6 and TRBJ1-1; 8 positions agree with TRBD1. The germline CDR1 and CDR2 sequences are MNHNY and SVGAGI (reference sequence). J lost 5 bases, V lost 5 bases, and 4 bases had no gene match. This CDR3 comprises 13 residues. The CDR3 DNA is TGTGCCAGCAGTAGCAGGGGGCGGACTGAAGCTTTCTTT. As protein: CASSSRGRTEAFF.

CDR3 coding DNA: TGTGCTAGTGGTGTTAAGAATGCAGGACAAAGTCGGGCCAACGTCCTGACTTTC. Its protein product is CASGVKNAGQSRANVLTF. The rearrangement uses TRBV12-5 and TRBJ2-6; tentative D call: TRBD1 (5 bases). Trimming removed 5 bases from V and 5 bases from J, with 22 bases in between. From germline, CDR1 is LGHNT and CDR2 FRNRAP. The CDR3 is 18 residues long. The whole variable domain, filled in from reference TRBV12-5 and TRBJ2-6, reads DARVTQTPRHKVTEMGQEVTMRCQPILGHNTVFWYRQTMMQGLELLAYFRNRAPLDDSGMPKDRFSAEMPDATLATLKIQPSEPRDSAVYFCASGVKNAGQSRANVLTFGAGSRLTVL.

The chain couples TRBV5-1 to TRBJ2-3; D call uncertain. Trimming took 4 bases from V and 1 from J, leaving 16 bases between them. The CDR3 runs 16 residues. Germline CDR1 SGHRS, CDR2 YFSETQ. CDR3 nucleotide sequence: TGCGCCAGCAGCGCCGACGGTTTACGGGGCACAGATACGCAGTATTTT. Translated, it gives CASSADGLRGTDTQYF. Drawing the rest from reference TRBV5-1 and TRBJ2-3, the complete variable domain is KAGVTQTPRYLIKTRGQQVTLSCSPISGHRSVSWYQQTPGQGLQFLFEYFSETQRNKGNFPGRFSGRQFSNSRSEMNVSTLELGDSALYLCASSADGLRGTDTQYFGPGTRLTVL.

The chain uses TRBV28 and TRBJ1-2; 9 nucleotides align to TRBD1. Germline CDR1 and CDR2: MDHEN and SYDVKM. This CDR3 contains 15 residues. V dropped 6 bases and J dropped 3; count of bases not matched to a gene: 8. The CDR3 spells CASSGGDRAYYGYTF. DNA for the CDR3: TGTGCCAGCAGCGGAGGGGACAGGGCCTACTATGGCTACACCTTC.

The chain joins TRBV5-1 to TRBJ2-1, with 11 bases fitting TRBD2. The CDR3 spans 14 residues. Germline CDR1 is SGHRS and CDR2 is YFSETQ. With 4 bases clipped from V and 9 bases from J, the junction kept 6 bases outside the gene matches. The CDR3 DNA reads TGCGCCAGCAGCCCTACTCTAGCGGGGGGTGAGCAGTTCTTC. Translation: CASSPTLAGGEQFF.